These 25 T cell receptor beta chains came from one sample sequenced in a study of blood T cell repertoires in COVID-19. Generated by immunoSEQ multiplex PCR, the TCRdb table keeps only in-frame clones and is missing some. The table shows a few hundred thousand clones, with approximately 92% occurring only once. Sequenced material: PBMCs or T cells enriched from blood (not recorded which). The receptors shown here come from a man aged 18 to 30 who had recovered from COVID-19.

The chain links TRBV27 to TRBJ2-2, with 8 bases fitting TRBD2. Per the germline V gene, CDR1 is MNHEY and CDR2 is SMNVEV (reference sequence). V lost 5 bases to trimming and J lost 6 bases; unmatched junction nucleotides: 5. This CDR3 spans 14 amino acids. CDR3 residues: CASSLQTSAGELFF. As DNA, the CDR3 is TGTGCCAGCAGTCTCCAGACTAGCGCCGGGGAGCTGTTTTTT.

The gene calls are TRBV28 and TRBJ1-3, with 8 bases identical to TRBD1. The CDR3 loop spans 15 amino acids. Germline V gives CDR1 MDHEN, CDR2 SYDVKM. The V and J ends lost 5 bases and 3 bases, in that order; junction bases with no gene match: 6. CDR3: CASSIQGARGNTIYF. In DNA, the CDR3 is TGTGCCAGCAGTATTCAGGGGGCGCGTGGAAACACCATATATTTT.

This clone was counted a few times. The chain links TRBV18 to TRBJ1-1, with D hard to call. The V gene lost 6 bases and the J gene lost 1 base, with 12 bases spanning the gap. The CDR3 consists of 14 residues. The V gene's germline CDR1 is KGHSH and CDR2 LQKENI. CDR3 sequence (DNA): TGTGCCAGCTCCCTCTGGGCCCCGAACACTGAAGCTTTCTTT. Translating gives CASSLWAPNTEAFF.

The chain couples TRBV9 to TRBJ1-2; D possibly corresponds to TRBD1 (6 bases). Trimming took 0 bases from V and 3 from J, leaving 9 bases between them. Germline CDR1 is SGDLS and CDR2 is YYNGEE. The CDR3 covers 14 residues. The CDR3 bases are TGTGCCAGCAGCGTAGCAGGGGTCGACTATGGCTACACCTTC. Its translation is CASSVAGVDYGYTF. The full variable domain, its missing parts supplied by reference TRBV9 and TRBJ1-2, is DSGVTQTPKHLITATGQRVTLRCSPRSGDLSVYWYQQSLDQGLQFLIQYYNGEERAKGNILERFSAQQFPDLHSELNLSSLELGDSALYFCASSVAGVDYGYTFGSGTRLTVV.

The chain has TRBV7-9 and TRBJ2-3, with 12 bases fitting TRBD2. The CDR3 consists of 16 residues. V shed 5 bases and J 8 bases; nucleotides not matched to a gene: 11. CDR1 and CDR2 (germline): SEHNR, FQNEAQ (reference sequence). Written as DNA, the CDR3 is TGTGCCAGCAGCGATCTCCCGGGACTAGCGGGCCCTACGCAGTATTTT. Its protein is CASSDLPGLAGPTQYF. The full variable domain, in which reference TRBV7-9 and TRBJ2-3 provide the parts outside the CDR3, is DTGVSQNPRHKITKRGQNVTFRCDPISEHNRLYWYRQTLGQGPEFLTYFQNEAQLEKSRLLSDRFSAERPKGSFSTLEIQRTEQGDSAMYLCASSDLPGLAGPTQYFGPGTRLTVL.

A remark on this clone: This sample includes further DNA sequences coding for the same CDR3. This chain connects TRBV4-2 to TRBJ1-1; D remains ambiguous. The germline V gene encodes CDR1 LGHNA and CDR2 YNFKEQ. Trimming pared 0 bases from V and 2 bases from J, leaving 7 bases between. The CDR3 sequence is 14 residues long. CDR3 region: CASSQDRGNTEAFF. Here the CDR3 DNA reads TGTGCCAGCAGCCAAGATCGGGGAAACACTGAAGCTTTCTTT.

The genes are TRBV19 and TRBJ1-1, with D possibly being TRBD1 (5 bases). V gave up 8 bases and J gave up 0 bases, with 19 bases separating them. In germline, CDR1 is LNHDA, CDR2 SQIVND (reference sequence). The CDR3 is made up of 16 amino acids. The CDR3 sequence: CASLDTGRGVNTEAFF. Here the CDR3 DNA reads TGTGCCAGTCTAGACACGGGGCGGGGAGTGAACACTGAAGCTTTCTTT.

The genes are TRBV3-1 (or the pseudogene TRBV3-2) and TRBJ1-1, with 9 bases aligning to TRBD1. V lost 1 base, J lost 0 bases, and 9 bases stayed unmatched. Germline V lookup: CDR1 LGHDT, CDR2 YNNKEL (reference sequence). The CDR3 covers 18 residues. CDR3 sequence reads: CASSQGTNRGRMNTEAFF. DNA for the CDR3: TGTGCCAGCAGCCAAGGGACCAACAGGGGGCGAATGAACACTGAAGCTTTCTTT.

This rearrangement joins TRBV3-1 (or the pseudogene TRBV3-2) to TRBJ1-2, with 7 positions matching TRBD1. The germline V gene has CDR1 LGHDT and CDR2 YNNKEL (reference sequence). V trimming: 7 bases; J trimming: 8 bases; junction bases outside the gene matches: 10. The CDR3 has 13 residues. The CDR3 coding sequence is TGTGCCAGCACCGCCTTTACAGGGGAAGGCTACACCTTC. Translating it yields CASTAFTGEGYTF.

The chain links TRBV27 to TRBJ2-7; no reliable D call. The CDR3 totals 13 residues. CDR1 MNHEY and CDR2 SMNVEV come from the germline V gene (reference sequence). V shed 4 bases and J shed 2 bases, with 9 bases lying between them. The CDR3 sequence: CASSWRGAYEQYF. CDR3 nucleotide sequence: TGTGCCAGCAGTTGGAGAGGAGCCTACGAGCAGTACTTC.

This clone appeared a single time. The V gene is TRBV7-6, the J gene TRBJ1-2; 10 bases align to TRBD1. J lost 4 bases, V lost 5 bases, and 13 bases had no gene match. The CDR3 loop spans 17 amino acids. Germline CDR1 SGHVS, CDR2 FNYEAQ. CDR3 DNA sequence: TGTGCCAGCAGCGCCTGGACAGGGGGGGAGGGGTTCTATGGCTACACCTTC. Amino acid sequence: CASSAWTGGEGFYGYTF.

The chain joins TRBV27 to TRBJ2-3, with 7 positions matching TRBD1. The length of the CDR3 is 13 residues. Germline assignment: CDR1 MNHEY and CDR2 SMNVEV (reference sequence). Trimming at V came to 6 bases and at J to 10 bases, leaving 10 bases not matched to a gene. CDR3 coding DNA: TGTGCCAGCAGCCGAGACAGGGCTACTGCGCAGTATTTT. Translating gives CASSRDRATAQYF.

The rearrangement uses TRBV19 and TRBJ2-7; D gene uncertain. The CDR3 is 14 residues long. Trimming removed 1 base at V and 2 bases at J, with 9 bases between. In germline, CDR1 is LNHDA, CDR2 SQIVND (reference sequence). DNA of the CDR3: TGTGCCAGTAGTATAGGGTCTCAGACCTACGAGCAGTACTTC. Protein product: CASSIGSQTYEQYF.

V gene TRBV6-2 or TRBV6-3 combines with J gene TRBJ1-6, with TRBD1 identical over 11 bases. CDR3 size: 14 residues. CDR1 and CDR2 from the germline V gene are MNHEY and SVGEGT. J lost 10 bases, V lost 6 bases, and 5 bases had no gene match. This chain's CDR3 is CASSRDRGTSPLHF. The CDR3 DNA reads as TGTGCCAGCAGCCGGGACAGGGGGACCTCACCCCTCCACTTT.

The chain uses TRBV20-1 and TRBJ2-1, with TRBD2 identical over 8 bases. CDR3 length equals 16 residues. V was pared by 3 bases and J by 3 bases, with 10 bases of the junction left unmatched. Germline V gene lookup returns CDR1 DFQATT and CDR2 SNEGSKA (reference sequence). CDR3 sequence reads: CSASLHGGENYNEQFF. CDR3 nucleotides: TGCAGTGCTAGTCTCCACGGGGGGGAGAACTACAATGAGCAGTTCTTC.

CDR3 in DNA: TGTGCCAGCAGCTTAGGGCAGGGCGGTGCTAGCGGGACCCAGTACTTC. This encodes CASSLGQGGASGTQYF. The V call is TRBV7-9, the J call TRBJ2-5; 7 bases align to TRBD2. The CDR3 is made up of 16 amino acids. The ends lost 1 base at V and 7 bases at J; junction bases unmatched: 12. CDR1 and CDR2 from the germline V gene are SEHNR and FQNEAQ (reference sequence). The full variable domain, with the rest looked up from reference TRBV7-9 and TRBJ2-5, is DTGVSQNPRHKITKRGQNVTFRCDPISEHNRLYWYRQTLGQGPEFLTYFQNEAQLEKSRLLSDRFSAERPKGSFSTLEIQRTEQGDSAMYLCASSLGQGGASGTQYFGPGTRLLVL.

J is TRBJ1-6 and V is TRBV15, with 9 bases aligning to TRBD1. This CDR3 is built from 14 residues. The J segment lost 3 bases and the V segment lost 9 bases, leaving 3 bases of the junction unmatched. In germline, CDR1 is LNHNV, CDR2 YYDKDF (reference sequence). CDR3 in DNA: TGTGCCACAGGGACAGGGAACTATAATTCACCCCTCCACTTT. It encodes CATGTGNYNSPLHF.

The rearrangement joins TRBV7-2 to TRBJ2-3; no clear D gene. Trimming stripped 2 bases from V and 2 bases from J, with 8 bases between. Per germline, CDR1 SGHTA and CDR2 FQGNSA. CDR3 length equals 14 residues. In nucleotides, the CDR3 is TGTGCCAGCAGCTTAAGAGCAAACACAGATACGCAGTATTTT. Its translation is CASSLRANTDTQYF.

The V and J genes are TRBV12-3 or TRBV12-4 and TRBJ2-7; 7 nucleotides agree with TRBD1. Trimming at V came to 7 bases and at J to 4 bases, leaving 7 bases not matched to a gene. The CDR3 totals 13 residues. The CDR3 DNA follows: TGTGCCAGCACCCGCCAACAGGGGTACGAGCAGTACTTC. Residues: CASTRQQGYEQYF.

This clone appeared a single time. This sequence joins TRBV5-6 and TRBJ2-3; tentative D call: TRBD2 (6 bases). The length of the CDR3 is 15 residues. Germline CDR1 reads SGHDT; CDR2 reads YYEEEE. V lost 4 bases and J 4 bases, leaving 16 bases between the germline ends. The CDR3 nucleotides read TGTGCCAGCAGCCGGGGGTGGGTCGAGGCAGATACGCAGTATTTT. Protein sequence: CASSRGWVEADTQYF.

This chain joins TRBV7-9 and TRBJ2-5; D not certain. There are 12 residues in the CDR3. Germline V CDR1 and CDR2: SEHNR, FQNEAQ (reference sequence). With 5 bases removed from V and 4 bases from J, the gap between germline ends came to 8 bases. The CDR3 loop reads CASSTDLETQYF. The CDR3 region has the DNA TGTGCCAGCAGCACCGACTTAGAGACCCAGTACTTC.

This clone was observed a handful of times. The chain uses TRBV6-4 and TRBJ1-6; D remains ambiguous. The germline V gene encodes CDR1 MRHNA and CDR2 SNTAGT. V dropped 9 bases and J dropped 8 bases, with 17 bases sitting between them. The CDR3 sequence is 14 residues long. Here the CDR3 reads CASASEAGYSPLHF. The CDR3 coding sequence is TGTGCCAGTGCCTCGGAGGCAGGTTATTCACCCCTCCACTTT.

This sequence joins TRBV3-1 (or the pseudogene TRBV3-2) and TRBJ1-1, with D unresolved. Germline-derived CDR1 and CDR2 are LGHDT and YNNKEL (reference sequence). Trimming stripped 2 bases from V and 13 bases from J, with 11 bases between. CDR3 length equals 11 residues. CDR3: CASSQLGHRFF. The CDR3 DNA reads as TGTGCCAGCAGCCAACTCGGTCACCGTTTCTTT.

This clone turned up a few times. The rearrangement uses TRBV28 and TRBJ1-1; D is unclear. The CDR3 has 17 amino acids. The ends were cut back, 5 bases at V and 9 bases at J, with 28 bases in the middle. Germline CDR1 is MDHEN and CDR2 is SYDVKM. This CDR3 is CASSHYPGSSTFLKAFF. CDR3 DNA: TGTGCCAGCAGTCATTACCCCGGGTCCAGCACCTTTTTGAAAGCTTTCTTT.

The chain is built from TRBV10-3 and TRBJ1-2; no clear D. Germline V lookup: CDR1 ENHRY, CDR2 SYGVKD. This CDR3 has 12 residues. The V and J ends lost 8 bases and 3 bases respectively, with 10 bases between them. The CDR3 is CAIPAQYYGYTF. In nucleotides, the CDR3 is TGTGCCATCCCTGCACAGTACTATGGCTACACCTTC.